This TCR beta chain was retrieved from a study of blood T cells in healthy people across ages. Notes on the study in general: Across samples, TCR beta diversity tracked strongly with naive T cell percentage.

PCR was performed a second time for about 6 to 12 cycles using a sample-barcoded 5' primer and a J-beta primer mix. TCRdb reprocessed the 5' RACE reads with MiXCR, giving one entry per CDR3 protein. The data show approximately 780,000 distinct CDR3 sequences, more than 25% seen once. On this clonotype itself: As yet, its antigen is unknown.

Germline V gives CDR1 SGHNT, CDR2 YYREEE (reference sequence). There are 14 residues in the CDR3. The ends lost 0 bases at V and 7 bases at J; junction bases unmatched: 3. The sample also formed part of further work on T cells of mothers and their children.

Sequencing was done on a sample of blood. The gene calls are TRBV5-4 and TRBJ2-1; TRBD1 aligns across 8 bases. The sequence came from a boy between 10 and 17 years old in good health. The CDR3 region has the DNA TGTGCCAGCAGCTTGGGGACAGGGACTAATGAGCAGTTCTTC. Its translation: CASSLGTGTNEQFF.